Listed here are 21 T cell receptor beta chains from one sample, sequenced in a study of T cells after yellow fever vaccination. MiXCR, run by TCRdb on the 5' RACE reads, gives a single entry per CDR3 protein. The data show about 320,000 distinct CDR3 sequences, with approximately 12% seen just once and more than 3% held by the top ten. Here the sequenced sample was CD4+ T cells sorted from PBMCs, taken 15 days after the yellow fever booster vaccination. All receptors come from a man aged 18 to 29 who received the YFV17D yellow fever vaccine.

This rearrangement joins TRBV6-5 to TRBJ2-3, with D possibly being TRBD2 (6 bases). Looked up from germline, CDR1 is MNHEY and CDR2 is SVGAGI. The CDR3 is 16 residues long. Between the trimmed V and J ends, which lost 0 bases and 2 bases, there was a span of 12 bases. CDR3 sequence: CASSYSSGSNTDTQYF. The CDR3 coding sequence is TGTGCCAGCAGTTACTCGTCCGGGAGTAACACAGATACGCAGTATTTT.

This clonotype was counted only a few times. This chain joins TRBV7-9 and TRBJ2-1; 9 bases are shared with TRBD2. This CDR3 is built from 15 residues. The V gene's germline CDR1 is SEHNR and CDR2 FQNEAQ (reference sequence). J was trimmed by 4 bases and V by 5 bases; bases with no gene match: 6. This CDR3 reads CASSPLAGDYNEQFF. The CDR3 DNA follows: TGTGCCAGCAGCCCTTTAGCGGGGGATTACAATGAGCAGTTCTTC.

This clonotype was detected only a few times. V gene TRBV20-1 combines with J gene TRBJ2-5; D may be TRBD2 (7 bases). Per germline, CDR1 DFQATT and CDR2 SNEGSKA (reference sequence). The CDR3 is 12 amino acids. V dropped 3 bases and J dropped 7 bases, with 12 bases sitting between them. CDR3 sequence reads: CSASPGEGTQYF. The CDR3 DNA reads TGCAGTGCTAGTCCAGGGGAGGGGACCCAGTACTTC.

This clonotype was seen repeatedly, ten times or more. The V gene is TRBV20-1, the J gene TRBJ2-5; D remains unclear. The CDR3 is 10 amino acids. Trimming cost V 5 bases and J 4 bases, with 5 bases left between them. Germline CDR1 is DFQATT and CDR2 is SNEGSKA (reference sequence). CDR3 sequence: CSAFIETQYF. CDR3 sequence (DNA): TGCAGTGCTTTCATAGAGACCCAGTACTTC.

The genes are TRBV19 and TRBJ2-1; tentatively, D is TRBD1 (5 bases). The CDR3 sequence is 17 residues long. The V gene's germline CDR1 is LNHDA and CDR2 SQIVND (reference sequence). Trimming pared 3 bases from V and 7 bases from J, leaving 22 bases between. DNA for the CDR3: TGTGCCAGTAGTATCGTCGTGGGGCCAGGGCCTGGGAATGAGCAGTTCTTC. Translating gives CASSIVVGPGPGNEQFF.

There are a few counts of this clonotype. The rearrangement joins TRBV3-1 to TRBJ1-1; D gene uncertain. The CDR3 loop spans 14 amino acids. Trimming took off 2 bases at V and 6 bases at J, with 13 bases between the two ends. Germline CDR1 reads LGHDT; CDR2 reads YNNKEL (reference sequence). The CDR3 sequence is CASSQSPDGSEAFF. The CDR3 DNA is TGTGCCAGCAGCCAAAGTCCAGACGGGTCTGAAGCTTTCTTT.

This clonotype was seen a few times. The gene calls are TRBV2 and TRBJ2-6; weak D call: TRBD2 (5 bases). The CDR3 extends over 13 amino acids. CDR1 is SNHLY and CDR2 is FYNNEI in the germline V gene. Trimming removed 7 bases from V and 2 bases from J, with 6 bases in between. CDR3 amino acids: CASTGTGANVLTF. The CDR3 DNA follows: TGTGCCAGCACGGGGACTGGGGCCAACGTCCTGACTTTC.

This clonotype was counted between two and nine times. This rearrangement joins TRBV11-3 to TRBJ1-1; D is perhaps TRBD1 (5 bases). Looked up from germline, CDR1 is SGHNT and CDR2 is YENEEA. With 5 bases removed from V and 4 bases from J, the gap between germline ends came to 17 bases. This CDR3 spans 15 amino acids. The CDR3 DNA reads TGTGCCAGCAGCCCGGGCGCAGGGTTACCCACTGAAGCTTTCTTT. Its protein is CASSPGAGLPTEAFF.

The chain carries TRBV7-9 and TRBJ1-3, with D unresolved. Germline values: CDR1 SEHNR, CDR2 FQNEAQ (reference sequence). Between the trimmed V and J ends, which lost 5 bases and 8 bases, there was a span of 22 bases. The CDR3 totals 16 residues. CDR3 amino acids: CASSPLGASRVYTIYF. The CDR3 DNA follows: TGTGCCAGCAGCCCCCTGGGCGCCTCTAGAGTATACACCATATATTTT.

V gene TRBV13 combines with J gene TRBJ1-3, with TRBD1 matching over 7 bases. This CDR3 comprises 14 residues. V dropped 11 bases and J dropped 1; count of bases not matched to a gene: 8. Germline V CDR1 and CDR2: PRHDT, FYEKMQ (reference sequence). As DNA, the CDR3 is TGTGCCGTCGACCCCAGGGGGTCTGGAAACACCATATATTTT. Translating gives CAVDPRGSGNTIYF. The full variable domain, in which reference TRBV13 and TRBJ1-3 provide the parts outside the CDR3, is AAGVIQSPRHLIKEKRETATLKCYPIPRHDTVYWYQQGPGQDPQFLISFYEKMQSDKGSIPDRFSAQQFSDYHSELNMSSLELGDSALYFCAVDPRGSGNTIYFGEGSWLTVV.

The rearrangement uses TRBV27 and TRBJ2-2; D is tentatively TRBD1 or TRBD2 (6 bases each). V lost 3 bases to trimming and J lost 4 bases, with 12 bases between them. In germline, CDR1 is MNHEY, CDR2 SMNVEV (reference sequence). CDR3 length equals 15 residues. The CDR3 here is CASSFVRGLTGELFF. CDR3 DNA: TGTGCCAGCAGTTTTGTCCGGGGGCTCACCGGGGAGCTGTTTTTT.

This clonotype occurred many times. The chain carries TRBV7-7 and TRBJ2-3, with 8 bases aligning to TRBD2. J gave up 3 bases and V 1 base, and 3 bases lay outside the gene matches. Germline loops: CDR1 SSHAT, CDR2 FNYEAQ (reference sequence). The CDR3 covers 15 residues. CDR3 in amino acids: CASSLGLAGTDTQYF. The CDR3 coding sequence is TGTGCCAGCAGCTTAGGATTAGCGGGGACAGATACGCAGTATTTT.

This clonotype was counted a single time. As the CDR3 is not closed by the conserved phenylalanine or tryptophan, this likely results from a read error. The V gene is TRBV6-2 or TRBV6-3, the J gene TRBJ1-2, with 9 bases identical to TRBD1. CDR3 length equals 17 residues. V shed 8 bases and J 4 bases; nucleotides not matched to a gene: 17. Germline CDR1 reads MNHEY; CDR2 reads SVGEGT. The CDR3 DNA is TGTGCCAGCGGACAACAGGGGGCCCCGGATTTCATCTATGGCTACACCTCC. Protein: CASGQQGAPDFIYGYTS.

The chain combines TRBV6-2 or TRBV6-3 with TRBJ2-7; D unclear. The V end lost 4 bases, the J end lost 2 bases, and 15 bases lay between the germline ends. This CDR3 has 15 amino acids. CDR1 and CDR2 from the germline V gene are MNHEY and SVGEGT. The CDR3 sequence: CASSFDGPSPYEQYV. In DNA, the CDR3 is TGTGCCAGCAGTTTCGACGGTCCGTCCCCCTACGAGCAGTACGTC.

This clonotype was observed a handful of times. The chain recombines TRBV24-1 with TRBJ2-3; D is possibly TRBD2 (5 bases). Germline V gives CDR1 KGHDR, CDR2 SFDVKD. CDR3 length equals 16 residues. The V gene lost 9 bases and the J gene lost 1 base, with 19 bases spanning the gap. The CDR3 loop reads CATRASEGAGTDTQYF. The CDR3 region has the DNA TGTGCCACCCGGGCATCTGAGGGAGCCGGCACAGATACGCAGTATTTT.

This clonotype was found a few times. The CDR3 DNA sequence: TGTGCCAGCAGCTTAGCGTACGGTCCTCGGGGTGAGCAGTTCTTC. Its translation is CASSLAYGPRGEQFF. The chain carries TRBV7-2 and TRBJ2-1; TRBD2 might be the D (5 bases). The V gene lost 0 bases and the J gene lost 9 bases, with 15 bases spanning the gap. Germline lookup yields CDR1 SGHTA and CDR2 FQGNSA. The CDR3 is 15 residues long.

The table lists this clonotype with a few counts. V and J are TRBV28 and TRBJ1-5; possible D gene TRBD1, 5 bases. CDR3 length equals 17 residues. Germline CDR1 is MDHEN and CDR2 is SYDVKM. Trimming cost V 6 bases and J 5 bases, with 23 bases left between them. The CDR3 DNA reads TGTGCCAGCAGCCTCAGGGTTTCGTTCTCGGTCGATCAGCCCCAGCATTTT. Translating gives CASSLRVSFSVDQPQHF.

The chain links TRBV5-4 to TRBJ2-4; D is unclear. Germline V gene lookup returns CDR1 SGHNT and CDR2 YYREEE (reference sequence). The CDR3 length is 14 residues. Trimming stripped 5 bases from V and 0 bases from J, with 9 bases between. The CDR3 loop reads CASRQDVAKNIQYF. The CDR3 region has the DNA TGTGCCAGCAGACAAGACGTAGCCAAAAACATTCAGTACTTC.

The chain is built from TRBV6-5 and TRBJ2-3; tentatively, D is TRBD2 (7 bases). Germline V gives CDR1 MNHEY, CDR2 SVGAGI. The CDR3 totals 17 residues. Trimming stripped 4 bases from V and 4 bases from J, with 21 bases between. CDR3 region: CASSFLPRGGTADTQYF. DNA of the CDR3: TGTGCCAGCAGTTTTCTCCCTAGGGGGGGAACGGCAGATACGCAGTATTTT.

This clonotype was seen more than once but under ten times. J is TRBJ2-7 and V is TRBV5-6; tentative D call: TRBD1 (6 bases). Germline V CDR1 and CDR2: SGHDT, YYEEEE. The V gene lost 4 bases and the J gene lost 0 bases, with 14 bases spanning the gap. CDR3 size: 15 residues. The CDR3: CASSIQGGSSYEQYV. The CDR3 coding sequence is TGTGCCAGCAGCATACAAGGGGGTAGCTCCTACGAGCAGTACGTC.

This chain connects TRBV7-2 to TRBJ2-2; the D gene is possibly TRBD1 (7 bases). V was clipped by 4 bases and J by 7 bases, with 13 bases between them. This CDR3 has 14 amino acids. CDR1 and CDR2 (germline): SGHTA, FQGNSA. Written as DNA, the CDR3 is TGTGCCAGCAGCTCTTCAGGGGGGATCGGGGAGCTGTTTTTT. Translation: CASSSSGGIGELFF.